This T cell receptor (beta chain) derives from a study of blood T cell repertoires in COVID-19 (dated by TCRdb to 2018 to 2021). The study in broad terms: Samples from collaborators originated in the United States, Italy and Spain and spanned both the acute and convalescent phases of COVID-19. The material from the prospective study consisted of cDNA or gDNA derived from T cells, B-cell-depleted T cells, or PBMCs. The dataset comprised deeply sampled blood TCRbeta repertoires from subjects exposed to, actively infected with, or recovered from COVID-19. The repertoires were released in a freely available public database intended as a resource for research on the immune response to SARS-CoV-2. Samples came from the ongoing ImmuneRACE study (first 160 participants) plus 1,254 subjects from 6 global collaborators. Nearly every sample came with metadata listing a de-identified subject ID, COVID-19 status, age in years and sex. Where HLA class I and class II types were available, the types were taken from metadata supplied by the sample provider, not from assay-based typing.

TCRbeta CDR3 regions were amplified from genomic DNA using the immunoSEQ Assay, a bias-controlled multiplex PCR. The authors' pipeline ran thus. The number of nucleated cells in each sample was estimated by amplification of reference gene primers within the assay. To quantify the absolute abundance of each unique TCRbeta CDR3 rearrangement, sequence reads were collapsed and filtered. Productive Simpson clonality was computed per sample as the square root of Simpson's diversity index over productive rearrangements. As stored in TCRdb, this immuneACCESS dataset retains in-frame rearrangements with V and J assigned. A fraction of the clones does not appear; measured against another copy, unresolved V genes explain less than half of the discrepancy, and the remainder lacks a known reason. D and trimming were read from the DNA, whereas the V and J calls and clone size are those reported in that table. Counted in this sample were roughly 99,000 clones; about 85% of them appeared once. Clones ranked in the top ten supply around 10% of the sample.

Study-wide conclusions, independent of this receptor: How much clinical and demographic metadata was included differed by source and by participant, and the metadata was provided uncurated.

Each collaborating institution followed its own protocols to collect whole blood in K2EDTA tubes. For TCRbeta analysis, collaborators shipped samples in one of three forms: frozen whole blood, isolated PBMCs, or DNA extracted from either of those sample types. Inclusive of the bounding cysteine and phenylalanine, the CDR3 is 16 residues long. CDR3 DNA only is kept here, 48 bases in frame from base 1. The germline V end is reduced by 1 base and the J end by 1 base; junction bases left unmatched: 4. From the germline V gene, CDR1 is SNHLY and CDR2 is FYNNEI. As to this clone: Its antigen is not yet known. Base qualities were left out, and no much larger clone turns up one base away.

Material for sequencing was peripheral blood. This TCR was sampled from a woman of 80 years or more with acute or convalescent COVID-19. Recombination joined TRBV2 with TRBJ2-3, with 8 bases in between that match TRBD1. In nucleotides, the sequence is TGTGCCAGCAGTGAAGGGACAGGGTCCCGCACAGATACGCAGTATTTT. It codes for CASSEGTGSRTDTQYF.